This T cell receptor beta chain appears in the sequencing data of a study of early T cells in non-severe SARS-CoV-2 infection. Overall study context: The study sequenced bulk RNA from unsorted whole blood, with chains unpaired.

Individual cDNA molecules carried attached unique molecular identifiers. TCRdb independently ran MiXCR on the 5' RACE reads; one entry per CDR3 protein. The sample yields approximately 50,000 distinct CDR3 sequences, 7.5% to 10% seen once. General study results and limits: VDJdb-based annotation leaned toward anti-spike CD8 responses and missed private and CD4 specificities.

At least ten counts were recorded for this clonotype. Its antigen is as yet unknown. Germline lookup yields CDR1 ENHRY and CDR2 SYGVKD. CDR3 length equals 12 residues. The germline V and J ends were trimmed by 1 base and 1 base, with 2 bases remaining between them. The TCR sequence derives from an adult who was a healthcare worker with PCR-confirmed SARS-CoV-2 infection or an uninfected control (not recorded which). Sequences were obtained from whole blood. The V call is TRBV10-3, the J call TRBJ2-7; D gene uncertain. The CDR3 DNA follows: TGTGCCATCAGTGAGTGGTCCTACGAGCAGTACTTC. It encodes CAISEWSYEQYF.